These 25 T cell receptor beta chains were sequenced from one sample in a study of shared clonotypes between healthy human individuals. Sequencing used immunoSEQ multiplex PCR; TCRdb keeps in-frame clones, though not all of them. The table shows about 2.4 million clones, with 80% to 95% occurring only once. The sample consisted of naive CD4+ T cells from PBMCs. Noted subset: CD45RA+ positively selected. The receptors were gathered from a man in his late teens or twenties in good health. Some clones in this sample may be carry-over from other donors' samples.

The genes are TRBV7-2 and TRBJ2-5; 7 bases line up with TRBD1. CDR1 and CDR2 from the germline V gene are SGHTA and FQGNSA. This CDR3 region has 16 residues. V dropped 5 bases and J dropped 5; count of bases not matched to a gene: 14. This chain's CDR3 is CASSKPTGLLGETQYF. DNA for the CDR3: TGTGCCAGCAGCAAACCGACAGGGCTCCTAGGGGAGACCCAGTACTTC.

The V gene is TRBV7-9, the J gene TRBJ2-4, with D possibly being TRBD1 (5 bases). The CDR3 runs to 17 residues. CDR1 is SEHNR and CDR2 is FQNEAQ in the germline V gene (reference sequence). Between the trimmed V and J ends, which lost 4 bases and 6 bases, there was a span of 22 bases. The CDR3 loop is CASSSGINAGSRNIQYF. CDR3 coding DNA: TGTGCCAGCAGCTCAGGGATCAACGCCGGATCGAGAAACATTCAGTACTTC.

This rearrangement joins TRBV9 to TRBJ2-3, with D unclear. This CDR3 has 14 residues. CDR1 is SGDLS, CDR2 YYNGEE, per germline. The V gene lost 3 bases and the J gene lost 1 base, with 9 bases spanning the gap. Written as DNA, the CDR3 is TGTGCCAGCAGCGAGGGTGGGGGCACAGATACGCAGTATTTT. It is translated as CASSEGGGTDTQYF.

V is TRBV28 and J is TRBJ1-6; no clear D. Deletions cut 3 bases from V and 14 bases from J, with 11 bases between. The CDR3 is 12 residues long. Germline CDR1 MDHEN, CDR2 SYDVKM. The CDR3 DNA reads TGTGCCAGCAGTTTTGTGGGCCTAGCCCTCCACTTT. Translated: CASSFVGLALHF.

The sample holds one count of this clone. The chain couples TRBV9 to TRBJ1-1, with 7 bases lining up with TRBD1. CDR1 SGDLS and CDR2 YYNGEE come from the germline V gene. The CDR3 contains 18 residues. V gave up 0 bases and J gave up 5 bases; unmatched junction bases: 16. Here the CDR3 reads CASSVDPGGISQGTEAFF. The CDR3 DNA sequence: TGTGCCAGCAGCGTAGATCCTGGGGGGATATCACAGGGGACTGAAGCTTTCTTT. Full variable domain (outside the CDR3, taken from reference TRBV9 and TRBJ1-1): DSGVTQTPKHLITATGQRVTLRCSPRSGDLSVYWYQQSLDQGLQFLIQYYNGEERAKGNILERFSAQQFPDLHSELNLSSLELGDSALYFCASSVDPGGISQGTEAFFGQGTRLTVV.

The V call is TRBV10-3, the J call TRBJ1-2; D might be TRBD1 (6 bases). Germline CDR1 is ENHRY and CDR2 is SYGVKD. This CDR3 has 13 amino acids. V lost 7 bases, J lost 1 base, and 10 bases lay in between. CDR3 loop: CAITGQINYGYTF. CDR3 DNA sequence: TGTGCCATCACCGGACAGATTAACTATGGCTACACCTTC.

The chain carries TRBV7-9 and TRBJ2-1, with 11 bases identical to TRBD2. This CDR3 spans 15 amino acids. Looked up from germline, CDR1 is SEHNR and CDR2 is FQNEAQ (reference sequence). J was trimmed by 10 bases and V by 4 bases; bases with no gene match: 9. CDR3 DNA sequence: TGTGCCAGCAGCTCGAGGGGGGGACTAGCGGACGAGCAGTTCTTC. Translation gives CASSSRGGLADEQFF.

With regard to this clone: The same CDR3 also results from other DNA sequences found in this sample. The V and J genes are TRBV27 and TRBJ2-7; D might be TRBD2 (6 bases). The CDR3 length is 14 residues. The ends were cut back, 3 bases at V and 2 bases at J, with 11 bases in the middle. The germline gives CDR1 MNHEY, CDR2 SMNVEV (reference sequence). The CDR3 bases are TGTGCCAGCAGTTTGGGAGGCCGTACCTACGAGCAGTACTTC. Encoded protein: CASSLGGRTYEQYF.

On this clone itself: Distinct nucleotide sequences in the sample also encode this CDR3. V usage is TRBV5-1 and J usage is TRBJ2-5; a weak D match, TRBD1 (5 bases). The CDR3 has 13 amino acids. Germline V lookup: CDR1 SGHRS, CDR2 YFSETQ. V was clipped by 5 bases and J by 1 base, with 9 bases between them. In DNA, the CDR3 is TGCGCCAGCAGGCCAGGGTCCCAAGAGACCCAGTACTTC. It encodes CASRPGSQETQYF. Combining the CDR3 with reference TRBV5-1 and TRBJ2-5 gives the whole variable domain KAGVTQTPRYLIKTRGQQVTLSCSPISGHRSVSWYQQTPGQGLQFLFEYFSETQRNKGNFPGRFSGRQFSNSRSEMNVSTLELGDSALYLCASRPGSQETQYFGPGTRLLVL.

In its sample, this clone was seen once. The chain employs TRBV6-1 and TRBJ2-3; D not certain. The V and J ends lost 4 bases and 3 bases respectively, with 14 bases between them. The CDR3 runs to 15 residues. Germline V gives CDR1 MNHNS, CDR2 SASEGT. The CDR3 sequence: CASSARLLRTDTQYF. CDR3 nucleotide sequence: TGTGCCAGCAGTGCACGGTTATTAAGGACAGATACGCAGTATTTT.

The rearrangement uses TRBV11-2 and TRBJ1-1, with D perhaps matching TRBD1 (5 bases). Germline CDR1 reads SGHAT; CDR2 reads FQNNGV. There are 16 residues in the CDR3. Trimming stripped 5 bases from V and 1 base from J, with 17 bases between. The CDR3 bases are TGTGCCAGCAGCCCCTATAGCACAGGACCGAACACTGAAGCTTTCTTT. Encoded protein: CASSPYSTGPNTEAFF.

V and J are TRBV7-2 and TRBJ2-7; TRBD2 agrees at 7 bases. The germline gives CDR1 SGHTA, CDR2 FQGNSA. This CDR3 has 14 amino acids. Trimming removed 5 bases from V and 5 bases from J; junction bases left unmatched: 9. CDR3 sequence (DNA): TGTGCCAGCAGCCCCTCGGGGAGGGCTAACGAGCAGTACTTC. Residues: CASSPSGRANEQYF.

This chain uses TRBV7-2 with TRBJ1-2, with TRBD1 matching 8 bases. V was pared by 0 bases and J by 7 bases, with 7 bases of the junction left unmatched. This CDR3 is built from 15 residues. Germline loops: CDR1 SGHTA, CDR2 FQGNSA. Here the CDR3 reads CASSLARTGMSGYTF. In DNA form, the CDR3 reads TGTGCCAGCAGCTTAGCGCGGACAGGGATGAGTGGCTACACCTTC.

The V gene is TRBV29-1, the J gene TRBJ2-3; 9 positions match TRBD2. Trimming removed 7 bases from V and 3 bases from J; junction bases left unmatched: 20. Germline values: CDR1 SQVTM, CDR2 ANQGSEA. CDR3 length: 18 amino acids. The CDR3 sequence: CSAGRVLPGLAFTDTQYF. The CDR3 DNA is TGCAGCGCCGGTCGTGTCTTACCGGGACTAGCTTTTACAGATACGCAGTATTTT.

Concerning this clone: At the DNA level, this CDR3 is encoded by other sequences in the same sample as well. The rearrangement uses TRBV7-9 and TRBJ2-3, with unresolved D. CDR1 and CDR2 from the germline V gene are SEHNR and FQNEAQ (reference sequence). V lost 3 bases to trimming and J lost 3 bases, with 7 bases between them. CDR3 length: 13 amino acids. CDR3 coding DNA: TGTGCCAGCAGCTTTTCAGGTACAGATACGCAGTATTTT. Amino acid sequence: CASSFSGTDTQYF.

The chain recombines TRBV5-1 with TRBJ1-3, with TRBD1 matching 12 bases. With 2 bases clipped from V and 3 bases from J, the junction kept 3 bases outside the gene matches. There are 16 residues in the CDR3. Germline CDR1 is SGHRS and CDR2 is YFSETQ. The CDR3 DNA reads as TGCGCCAGCAGCTTCGGGACAGGGGGCAGTGGAAACACCATATATTTT. This codes for CASSFGTGGSGNTIYF.

On this clone itself: The sample holds other DNA sequences that translate to the same CDR3. V is TRBV5-1 and J is TRBJ1-5; 7 bases agree with TRBD1. The V segment lost 4 bases and the J segment 3 bases; nucleotides outside the gene matches: 4. The V gene's germline CDR1 is SGHRS and CDR2 YFSETQ. The CDR3 consists of 14 residues. The CDR3 is CASSPTGVNQPQHF. CDR3 in DNA: TGCGCCAGCAGCCCCACAGGGGTCAATCAGCCCCAGCATTTT.

The V and J genes are TRBV2 and TRBJ2-3; the D is unclear. Trimming removed 1 base from V and 2 bases from J, with 4 bases in between. CDR1 is SNHLY and CDR2 is FYNNEI in the germline V gene. This CDR3 region has 13 residues. The CDR3 sequence is CASSEGHTDTQYF. Here the CDR3 DNA reads TGTGCCAGCAGTGAAGGCCACACAGATACGCAGTATTTT.

The chain links TRBV6-1 to TRBJ1-1; possibly TRBD1 for D (6 bases). V lost 1 base and J lost 4, with 10 bases in between. The CDR3 is made up of 14 amino acids. CDR1 is MNHNS, CDR2 SASEGT, per germline. The CDR3 DNA sequence: TGTGCCAGCAGTGAAGACGGGGGCAGCACTGAAGCTTTCTTT. Translated: CASSEDGGSTEAFF.

This clone was observed a single time. This chain links TRBV5-4 with TRBJ2-7, with unresolved D. Germline values: CDR1 SGHNT, CDR2 YYREEE (reference sequence). There are 14 residues in the CDR3. Trimming took off 0 bases at V and 2 bases at J, with 9 bases between the two ends. This chain's CDR3 is CASSLAGVPYEQYF. The CDR3 DNA follows: TGTGCCAGCAGCTTGGCTGGGGTTCCCTACGAGCAGTACTTC.

With regard to this clone: The sample contains more than one DNA sequence encoding this CDR3. The V and J genes are TRBV15 and TRBJ2-1; TRBD2 matches at 12 bases. V lost 1 base to trimming and J lost 4 bases; unmatched junction nucleotides: 2. The CDR3 has 16 residues. The V gene's germline CDR1 is LNHNV and CDR2 YYDKDF (reference sequence). The CDR3 sequence is CATSRGLAGEYNEQFF. The CDR3 DNA reads as TGTGCCACCAGCAGAGGACTAGCGGGAGAGTACAATGAGCAGTTCTTC.

This clone was observed a few times. The chain combines TRBV6-5 with TRBJ2-3; D unresolved. Germline assignment: CDR1 MNHEY and CDR2 SVGAGI. V gave up 0 bases and J gave up 5 bases, with 12 bases separating them. This CDR3 has 15 residues. The CDR3 sequence: CASSYSNWWEDTQYF. In nucleotides, the CDR3 is TGTGCCAGCAGTTACTCGAATTGGTGGGAAGATACGCAGTATTTT.

The chain is built from TRBV19 and TRBJ1-1, with unresolved D. This CDR3 is built from 15 residues. Trimming took 8 bases from V and 4 from J, leaving 20 bases between them. Germline V gene sequence: CDR1 LNHDA, CDR2 SQIVND (reference sequence). The CDR3 nucleotides read TGTGCCAGTGTTGGGGAGGGATGGGGATCCACTGAAGCTTTCTTT. Translated: CASVGEGWGSTEAFF.

In DNA, the CDR3 is TGTGCCAGCAGCTTCTCAGCTTCAACCTACGAGCAGTACTTC. Amino acids: CASSFSASTYEQYF. The chain couples TRBV5-4 to TRBJ2-7, with unresolved D. This CDR3 contains 14 residues. CDR1 is SGHNT and CDR2 is YYREEE in the germline V gene (reference sequence). Trimming took off 2 bases at V and 2 bases at J, with 11 bases between the two ends.

Comment on this clone: This same CDR3 is encoded by further DNA sequences in the sample. The chain combines TRBV28 with TRBJ1-3, with 10 bases that match TRBD1. The CDR3 contains 16 residues. CDR1 and CDR2 from the germline V gene are MDHEN and SYDVKM. V gave up 2 bases and J gave up 1 base; unmatched junction bases: 2. In nucleotides, the CDR3 is TGTGCCAGCAGTTTACCGGGACAGGGGTCTGGAAACACCATATATTTT. It yields the protein CASSLPGQGSGNTIYF.